The TCR beta chain described here comes from a study of regulatory T cells in long-lasting Graves disease. Whole-study results and caveats: Rather than thyroid tissue, only peripheral blood underwent study.

From germline, CDR1 is SNHLY and CDR2 FYNNEI. Germline trimming cut 7 bases from V and 7 bases from J; bases unmatched to any gene: 3. The CDR3 is 13 amino acids. Of note for this clonotype: Its antigen is still unknown.

For TCR beta, libraries came from iRepertoire HTBI primers and Arm-PCR of CDR3 regions. Using its own MiXCR run on the multiplex PCR reads, TCRdb lists one record per CDR3 protein. This table holds fewer than 450,000 distinct CDR3 sequences, less than 25% found once. The time point: persistent/refractory GD, antithyroid drugs over 5 years with positive TRAb. Extracted RNA from PBMCs served as the source of the TCR library. The TCR was taken from a female donor with Graves disease. This specimen consisted of peripheral blood mononuclear cells (PBMCs), obtained when the disease was refractory, from a patient treated with antithyroid drugs. This chain links TRBV2 with TRBJ2-1; TRBD2 aligns across 11 bases. CDR3 DNA: TGTGCCAGCACGCCTAGCGGGAGGAATGAGCAGTTCTTC. It specifies CASTPSGRNEQFF.